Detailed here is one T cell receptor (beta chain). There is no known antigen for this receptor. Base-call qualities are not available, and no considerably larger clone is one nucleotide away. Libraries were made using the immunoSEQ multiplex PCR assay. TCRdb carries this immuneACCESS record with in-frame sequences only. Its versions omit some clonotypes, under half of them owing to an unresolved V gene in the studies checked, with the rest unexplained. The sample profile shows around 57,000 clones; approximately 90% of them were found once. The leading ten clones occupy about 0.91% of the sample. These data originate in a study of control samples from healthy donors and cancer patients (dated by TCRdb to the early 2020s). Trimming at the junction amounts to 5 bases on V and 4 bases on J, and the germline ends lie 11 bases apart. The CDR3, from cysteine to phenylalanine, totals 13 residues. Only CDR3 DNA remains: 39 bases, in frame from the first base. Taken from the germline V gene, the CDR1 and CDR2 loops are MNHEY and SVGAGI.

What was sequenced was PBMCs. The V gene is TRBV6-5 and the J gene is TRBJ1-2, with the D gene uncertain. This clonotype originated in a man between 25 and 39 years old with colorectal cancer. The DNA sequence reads TGTGCCAGCAGTCTAAGGGAAAGCTATGGCTACACCTTC. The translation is CASSLRESYGYTF.